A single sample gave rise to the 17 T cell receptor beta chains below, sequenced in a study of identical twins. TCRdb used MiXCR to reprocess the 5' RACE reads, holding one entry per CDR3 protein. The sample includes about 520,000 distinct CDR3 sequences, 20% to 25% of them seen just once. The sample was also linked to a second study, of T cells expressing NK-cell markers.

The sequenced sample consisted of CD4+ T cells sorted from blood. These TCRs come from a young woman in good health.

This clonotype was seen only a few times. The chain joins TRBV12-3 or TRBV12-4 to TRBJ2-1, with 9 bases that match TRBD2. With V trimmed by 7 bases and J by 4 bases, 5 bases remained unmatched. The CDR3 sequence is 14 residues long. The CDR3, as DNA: TGTGCCAGCACTGCGGGGGGGAAGTACAATGAGCAGTTCTTC. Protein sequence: CASTAGGKYNEQFF.

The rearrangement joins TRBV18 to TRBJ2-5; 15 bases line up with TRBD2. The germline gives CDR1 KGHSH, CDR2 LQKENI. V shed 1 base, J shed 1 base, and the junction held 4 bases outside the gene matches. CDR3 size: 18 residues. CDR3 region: CASSPQGLAGGSQETQYF. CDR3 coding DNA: TGTGCCAGCTCACCACAGGGACTAGCGGGAGGCTCCCAAGAGACCCAGTACTTC.

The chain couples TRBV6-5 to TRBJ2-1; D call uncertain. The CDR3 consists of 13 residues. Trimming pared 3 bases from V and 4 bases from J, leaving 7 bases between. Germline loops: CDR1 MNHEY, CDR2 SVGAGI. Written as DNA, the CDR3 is TGTGCCAGCAGTTATGACACTTACAATGAGCAGTTCTTC. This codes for CASSYDTYNEQFF.

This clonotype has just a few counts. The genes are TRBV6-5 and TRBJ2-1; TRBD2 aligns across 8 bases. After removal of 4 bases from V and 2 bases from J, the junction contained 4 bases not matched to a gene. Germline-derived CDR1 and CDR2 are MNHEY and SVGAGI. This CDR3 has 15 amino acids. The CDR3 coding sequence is TGTGCCAGCAGTTGGGCGGGGGGCCCCTACAATGAGCAGTTCTTC. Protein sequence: CASSWAGGPYNEQFF.

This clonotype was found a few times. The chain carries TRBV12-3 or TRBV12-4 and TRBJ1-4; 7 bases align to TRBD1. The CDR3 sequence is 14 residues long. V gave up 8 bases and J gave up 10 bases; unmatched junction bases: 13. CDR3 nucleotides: TGTGCCAGCTCCCCCGGGACAGCAAGCGCAAAACTGTTTTTT. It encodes CASSPGTASAKLFF.

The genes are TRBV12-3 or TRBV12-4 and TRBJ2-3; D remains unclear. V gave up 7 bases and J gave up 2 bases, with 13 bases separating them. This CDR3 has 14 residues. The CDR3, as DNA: TGTGCCAGCACCCTCTCGATTAACACAGATACGCAGTATTTT. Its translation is CASTLSINTDTQYF.

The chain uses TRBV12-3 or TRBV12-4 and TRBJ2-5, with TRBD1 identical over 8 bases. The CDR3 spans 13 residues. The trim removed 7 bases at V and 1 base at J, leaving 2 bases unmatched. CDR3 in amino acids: CASNTGGQETQYF. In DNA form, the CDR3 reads TGTGCCAGCAATACAGGGGGCCAAGAGACCCAGTACTTC.

CDR3 sequence reads: CASSQGIGGYEQYF. CDR3 bases: TGCGCCAGCAGCCAGGGGATTGGCGGCTACGAGCAGTACTTC. The chain carries TRBV4-1 and TRBJ2-7; no clear D. From germline, CDR1 is MGHRA and CDR2 YSYEKL. The CDR3 extends over 14 amino acids. Trimming removed 3 bases from V and 3 bases from J, with 12 bases in between.

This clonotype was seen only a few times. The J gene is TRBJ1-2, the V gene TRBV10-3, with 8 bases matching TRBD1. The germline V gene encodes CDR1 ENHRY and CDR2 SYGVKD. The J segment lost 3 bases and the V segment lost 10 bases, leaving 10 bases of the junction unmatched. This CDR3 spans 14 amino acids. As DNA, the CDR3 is TGTGCCACCGGGGAGGGACAGGATTACTATGGCTACACCTTC. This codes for CATGEGQDYYGYTF.

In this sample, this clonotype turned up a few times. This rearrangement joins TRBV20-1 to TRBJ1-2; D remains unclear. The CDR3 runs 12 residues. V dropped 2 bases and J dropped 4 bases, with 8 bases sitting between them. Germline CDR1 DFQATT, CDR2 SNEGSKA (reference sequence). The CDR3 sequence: CSARHNGYGYTF. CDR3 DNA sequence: TGCAGTGCTAGACACAATGGCTATGGCTACACCTTC.

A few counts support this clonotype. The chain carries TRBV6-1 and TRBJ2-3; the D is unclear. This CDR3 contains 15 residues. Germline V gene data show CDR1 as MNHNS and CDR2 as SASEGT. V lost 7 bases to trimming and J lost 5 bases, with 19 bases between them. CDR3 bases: TGTGCCAGCACCTTCGGAAGGTCCCCAAGAGATACGCAGTATTTT. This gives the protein CASTFGRSPRDTQYF.

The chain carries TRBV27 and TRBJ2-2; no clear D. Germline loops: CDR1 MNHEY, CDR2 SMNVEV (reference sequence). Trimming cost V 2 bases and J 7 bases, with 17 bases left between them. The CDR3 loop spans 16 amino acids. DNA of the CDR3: TGTGCCAGCAGTTTAAACTTCCGGGTCCCGGGCGGGGAGCTGTTTTTT. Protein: CASSLNFRVPGGELFF.

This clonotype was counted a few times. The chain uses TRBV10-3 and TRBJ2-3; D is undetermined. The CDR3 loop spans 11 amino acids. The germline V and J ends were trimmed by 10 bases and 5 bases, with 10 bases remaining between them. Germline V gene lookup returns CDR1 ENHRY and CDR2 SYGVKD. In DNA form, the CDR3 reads TGTGCCACCGCGGTAGGAGATACGCAGTATTTT. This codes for CATAVGDTQYF.

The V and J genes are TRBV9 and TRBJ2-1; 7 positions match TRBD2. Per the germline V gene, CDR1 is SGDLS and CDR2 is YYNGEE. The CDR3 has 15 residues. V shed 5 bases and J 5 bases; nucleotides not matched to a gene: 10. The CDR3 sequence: CASRATSATNNEQFF. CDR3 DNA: TGTGCCAGCAGGGCTACTAGCGCAACGAACAATGAGCAGTTCTTC.

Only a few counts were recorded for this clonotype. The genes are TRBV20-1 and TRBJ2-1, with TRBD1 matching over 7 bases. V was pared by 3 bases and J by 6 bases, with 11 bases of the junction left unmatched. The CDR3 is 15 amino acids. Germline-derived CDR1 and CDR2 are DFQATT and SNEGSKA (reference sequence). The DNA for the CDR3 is TGCAGTGCTAGCTTGAGACAGGGTTCCCTCAATGAGCAGTTCTTC. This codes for CSASLRQGSLNEQFF.

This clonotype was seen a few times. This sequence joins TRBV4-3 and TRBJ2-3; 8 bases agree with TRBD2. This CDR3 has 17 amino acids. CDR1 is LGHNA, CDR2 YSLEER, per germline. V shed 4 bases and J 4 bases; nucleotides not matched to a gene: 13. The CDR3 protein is CASSLAWMSGSADTQYF. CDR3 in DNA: TGCGCCAGCAGCCTTGCCTGGATGAGCGGGAGCGCAGATACGCAGTATTTT.

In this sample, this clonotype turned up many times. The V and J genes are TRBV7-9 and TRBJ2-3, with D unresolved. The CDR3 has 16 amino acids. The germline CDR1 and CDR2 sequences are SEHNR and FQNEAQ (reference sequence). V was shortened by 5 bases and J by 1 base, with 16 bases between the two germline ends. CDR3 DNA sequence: TGTGCCAGCAGCCCCCGTAGGGCCGGAGGCACAGATACGCAGTATTTT. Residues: CASSPRRAGGTDTQYF.